This is a list of T cell receptor beta chains from one sample in a study of OX40 agonist ivuxolimab in advanced cancers. Sequenced by immunoSEQ multiplex PCR; TCRdb stores in-frame clones only, minus some. Of fewer than 95,000 clones listed, about 90% are singletons. The sample was CD4+ or CD8+ T cells sorted from blood, taken in a trial of the OX40 agonist ivuxolimab. Receptor source: an adult with an advanced solid tumor such as melanoma, head and neck, liver or kidney cancer. Both conserved end residues are part of each CDR3. D genes are given only for firm matches. Clone size, where shown, is once, few, many, or a class for clones that have expanded.

CDR3	DNA	D	size	V	J
CASSEGRLAGAYEQYF	TGCGCCAGCAGTGAGGGAAGACTAGCGGGGGCCTACGAGCAGTACTTC	TRBD2	once	TRBV10-1	TRBJ2-7
CASSAEGLAGGEQFF	TGTGCCAGCAGCGCCGAGGGACTAGCGGGAGGCGAGCAGTTCTTC	TRBD2	.	TRBV9	TRBJ2-1
CASSLRGLAGGPSYEQYF	TGTGCCAGCAGCCTACGGGGCTTAGCGGGAGGGCCGTCCTACGAGCAGTACTTC	TRBD2	.	TRBV11-2	TRBJ2-7
CASSFRPGPNQPQHF	TGTGCCAGCAGTTTCCGGCCCGGTCCCAATCAGCCCCAGCATTTT	.	few	TRBV28	TRBJ1-5
CASSFWTGEGTEAFF	TGTGCCAGCAGTTTCTGGACAGGGGAAGGGACTGAAGCTTTCTTT	TRBD1	.	TRBV28	TRBJ1-1
CASSLGTIGRGYNEQFF	TGTGCCAGCAGCTTAGGGACGATCGGGCGGGGCTACAATGAGCAGTTCTTC	.	.	TRBV11-2	TRBJ2-1
CASSEGTSGSYEQYF	TGTGCCAGCAGTGAAGGGACTAGCGGGAGTTACGAGCAGTACTTC	TRBD2	.	TRBV6-1	TRBJ2-7
CSVEERDRVYEQYF	TGCAGCGTTGAAGAACGGGACAGGGTGTACGAGCAGTACTTC	TRBD1	once	TRBV29-1	TRBJ2-7
CASRAAYEQYF	TGCGCCAGCAGGGCGGCCTACGAGCAGTACTTC	.	.	TRBV5-1	TRBJ2-7
CASSSNQYSNQPQHF	TGCGCCAGCAGTAGTAATCAGTATAGCAATCAGCCCCAGCATTTT	.	.	TRBV10-1	TRBJ1-5
CASSEFLSAGGPQADTQYF	TGTGCCAGCAGTGAGTTTCTTTCGGCGGGAGGGCCACAGGCAGATACGCAGTATTTT	TRBD2	.	TRBV6-1	TRBJ2-3
CASSLQGAFHEQYF	TGTGCCAGCAGCTTACAGGGGGCGTTCCACGAGCAGTACTTC	TRBD1	.	TRBV7-2	TRBJ2-7
CASSRAGDTRSYNEQFF	TGTGCCAGCAGCCGAGCCGGGGACACCCGCTCCTACAATGAGCAGTTCTTC	.	.	TRBV7-3	TRBJ2-1
CASGMGLAGEDEQFF	TGTGCCAGCGGAATGGGACTAGCGGGTGAGGATGAGCAGTTCTTC	TRBD2	.	TRBV27	TRBJ2-1
CASSLFGSGRPNTGELFF	TGTGCCAGCAGTCTTTTTGGTAGCGGGAGACCGAACACCGGGGAGCTGTTTTTT	TRBD2	.	TRBV28	TRBJ2-2
CASSQGFQGGYSREQYF	TGCGCCAGCAGCCAAGGCTTTCAGGGGGGGTATTCGCGGGAGCAGTACTTC	.	.	TRBV4-1	TRBJ2-7
CASSLETGTFF	TGCGCCAGCAGCTTGGAGACTGGGACTTTCTTT	.	.	TRBV5-1	TRBJ1-1
CASGQAPSYEQYF	TGCGCCAGTGGACAGGCCCCCTCCTACGAGCAGTACTTC	TRBD1	.	TRBV5-1	TRBJ2-7
CASSLEGAGVSTDTQYF	TGTGCCAGCAGCTTGGAGGGGGCGGGAGTTAGCACAGATACGCAGTATTTT	.	.	TRBV5-6	TRBJ2-3
CAWSTGTLDQPQHF	TGTGCCTGGAGTACCGGGACATTGGATCAGCCCCAGCATTTT	.	.	TRBV30	TRBJ1-5
CASISGYTEAFF	TGTGCCAGTATATCAGGGTACACTGAAGCTTTCTTT	.	.	TRBV19	TRBJ1-1
CSATLQGGETQYF	TGCAGCGCTACCCTACAGGGGGGCGAGACCCAGTACTTC	TRBD1	.	TRBV29-1	TRBJ2-5
CASSRTGAGNTIYF	TGTGCCAGCAGCCGCACAGGGGCTGGAAACACCATATATTTT	TRBD1	.	TRBV6-6	TRBJ1-3
CASSPAWRGEQFF	TGTGCCAGTAGCCCCGCGTGGCGAGGTGAGCAGTTCTTC	.	.	TRBV19	TRBJ2-1
CAIGGTVVANYGYTF	TGTGCCATCGGTGGGACAGTAGTAGCTAACTATGGCTACACCTTC	TRBD1	few	TRBV6-1	TRBJ1-2
CASSQLAGDIDEQFF	TGCGCCAGCAGCCAATTAGCGGGAGATATAGATGAGCAGTTCTTC	TRBD2	.	TRBV4-1	TRBJ2-1
CASRLARLAGGGNEQFF	TGTGCAAGTCGCTTAGCCCGACTAGCGGGAGGCGGTAATGAGCAGTTCTTC	.	.	TRBV12-2	TRBJ2-1